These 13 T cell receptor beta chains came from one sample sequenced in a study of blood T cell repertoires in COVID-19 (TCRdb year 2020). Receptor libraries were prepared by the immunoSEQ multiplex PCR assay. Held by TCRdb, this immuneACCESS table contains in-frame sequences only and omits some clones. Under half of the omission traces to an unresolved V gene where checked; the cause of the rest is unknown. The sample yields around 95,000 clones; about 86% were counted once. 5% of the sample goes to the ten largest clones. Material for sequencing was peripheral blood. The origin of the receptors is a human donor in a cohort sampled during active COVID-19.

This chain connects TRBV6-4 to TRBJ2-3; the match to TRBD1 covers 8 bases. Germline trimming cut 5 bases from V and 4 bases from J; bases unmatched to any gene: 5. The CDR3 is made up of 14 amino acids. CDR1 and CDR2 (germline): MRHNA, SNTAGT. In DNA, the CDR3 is TGTGCCAGCAGTCAGGGGGCTTCTTCAGATACGCAGTATTTT. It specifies CASSQGASSDTQYF.

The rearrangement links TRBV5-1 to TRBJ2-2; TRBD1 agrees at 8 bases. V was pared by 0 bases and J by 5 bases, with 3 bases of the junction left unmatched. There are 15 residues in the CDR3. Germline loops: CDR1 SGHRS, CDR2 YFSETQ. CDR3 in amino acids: CASSLAGGKTGELFF. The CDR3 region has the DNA TGCGCCAGCAGCTTGGCAGGGGGCAAGACCGGGGAGCTGTTTTTT.

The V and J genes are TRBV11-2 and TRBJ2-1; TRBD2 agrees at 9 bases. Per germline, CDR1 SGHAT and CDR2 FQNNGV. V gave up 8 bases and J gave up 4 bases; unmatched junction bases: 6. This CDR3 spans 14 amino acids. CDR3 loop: CASGSGLAYNEQFF. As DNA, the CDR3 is TGTGCCAGCGGCTCGGGACTAGCTTACAATGAGCAGTTCTTC.

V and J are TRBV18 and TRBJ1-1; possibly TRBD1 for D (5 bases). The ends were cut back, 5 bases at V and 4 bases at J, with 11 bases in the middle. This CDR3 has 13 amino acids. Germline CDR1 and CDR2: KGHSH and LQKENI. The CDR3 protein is CASSSGSSTEAFF. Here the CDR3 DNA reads TGTGCCAGCTCATCAGGGTCCTCCACTGAAGCTTTCTTT.

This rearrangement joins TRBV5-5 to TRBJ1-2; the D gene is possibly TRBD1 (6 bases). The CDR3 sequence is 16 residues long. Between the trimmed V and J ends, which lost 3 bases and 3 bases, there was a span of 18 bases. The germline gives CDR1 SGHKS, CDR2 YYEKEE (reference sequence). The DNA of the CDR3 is TGTGCCAGCAGCTGGATTGGGGGGGGCGCGGACTATGGCTACACCTTC. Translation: CASSWIGGGADYGYTF.

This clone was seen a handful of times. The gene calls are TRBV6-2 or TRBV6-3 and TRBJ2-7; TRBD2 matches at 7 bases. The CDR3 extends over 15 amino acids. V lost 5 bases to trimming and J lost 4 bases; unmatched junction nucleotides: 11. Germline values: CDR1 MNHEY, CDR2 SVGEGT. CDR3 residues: CASSQMGGNSYEQYF. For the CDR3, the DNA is TGTGCCAGCAGTCAGATGGGGGGGAACTCGTACGAGCAGTACTTC.

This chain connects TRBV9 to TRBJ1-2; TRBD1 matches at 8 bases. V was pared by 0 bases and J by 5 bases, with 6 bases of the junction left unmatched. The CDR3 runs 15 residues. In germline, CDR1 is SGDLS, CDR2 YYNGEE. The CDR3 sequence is CASSVDRGGVYGYTF. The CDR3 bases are TGTGCCAGCAGCGTAGACAGGGGGGGTGTTTATGGCTACACCTTC.

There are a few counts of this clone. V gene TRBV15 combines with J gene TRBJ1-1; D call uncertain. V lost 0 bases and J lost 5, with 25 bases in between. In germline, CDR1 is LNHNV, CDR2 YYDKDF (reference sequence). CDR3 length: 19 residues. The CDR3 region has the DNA TGTGCCACCAGCAGAGAAGGACGACAACCTAGCCTTAGGATAACTGAAGCTTTCTTT. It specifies CATSREGRQPSLRITEAFF.

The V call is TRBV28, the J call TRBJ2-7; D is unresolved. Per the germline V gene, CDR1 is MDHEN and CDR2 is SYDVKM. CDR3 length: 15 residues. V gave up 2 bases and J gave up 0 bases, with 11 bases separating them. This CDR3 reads CASSLSLGPSYEQYF. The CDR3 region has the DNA TGTGCCAGCAGTTTAAGTCTGGGCCCCTCCTACGAGCAGTACTTC.

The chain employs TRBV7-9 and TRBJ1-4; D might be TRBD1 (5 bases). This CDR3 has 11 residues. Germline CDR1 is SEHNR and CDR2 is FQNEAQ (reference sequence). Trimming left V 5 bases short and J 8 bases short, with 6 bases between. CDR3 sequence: CASSAGEKLFF. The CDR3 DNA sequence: TGTGCCAGCAGCGCAGGGGAAAAACTGTTTTTT.

The CDR3 DNA is TGTGCCAGCAGTTACTCGGCGGGAGGGACAGGTTACGAGCAGTACTTC. Amino acid sequence: CASSYSAGGTGYEQYF. The V gene is TRBV6-5, the J gene TRBJ2-7; the D gene is possibly TRBD2 (9 bases). Germline values: CDR1 MNHEY, CDR2 SVGAGI. V was clipped by 0 bases and J by 4 bases, with 16 bases between them. This CDR3 region has 16 residues.

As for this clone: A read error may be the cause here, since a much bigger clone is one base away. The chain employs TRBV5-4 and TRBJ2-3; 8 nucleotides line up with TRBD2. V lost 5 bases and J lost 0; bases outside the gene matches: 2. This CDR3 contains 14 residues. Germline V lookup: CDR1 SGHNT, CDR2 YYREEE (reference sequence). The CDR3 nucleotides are TGTGCCAGCAGTTCTAGCGGGAGCACAGATACGCAGTATTTT. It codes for CASSSSGSTDTQYF. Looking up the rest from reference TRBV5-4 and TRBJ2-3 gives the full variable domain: ETGVTQSPTHLIKTRGQQVTLRCSSQSGHNTVSWYQQALGQGPQFIFQYYREEENGRGNFPPRFSGLQFPNYSSELNVNALELDDSALYLCASSSSGSTDTQYFGPGTRLTVL.

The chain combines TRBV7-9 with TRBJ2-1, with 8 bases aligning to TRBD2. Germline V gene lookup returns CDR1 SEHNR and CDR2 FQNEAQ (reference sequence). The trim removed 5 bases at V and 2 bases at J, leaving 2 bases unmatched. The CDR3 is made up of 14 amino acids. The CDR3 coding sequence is TGTGCCAGCAGCCTCGGGAGGGCCTACAATGAGCAGTTCTTC. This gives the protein CASSLGRAYNEQFF.